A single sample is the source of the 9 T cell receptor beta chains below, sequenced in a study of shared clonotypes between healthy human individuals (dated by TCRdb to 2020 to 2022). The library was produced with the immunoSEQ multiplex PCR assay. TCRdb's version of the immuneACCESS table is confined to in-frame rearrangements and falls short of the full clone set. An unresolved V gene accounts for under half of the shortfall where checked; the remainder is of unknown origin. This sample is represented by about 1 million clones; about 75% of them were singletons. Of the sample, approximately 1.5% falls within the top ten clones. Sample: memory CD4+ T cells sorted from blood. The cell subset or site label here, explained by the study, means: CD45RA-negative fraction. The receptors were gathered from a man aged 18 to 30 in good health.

This CDR3 reads CASSYYENTEAFF. The CDR3 DNA is TGTGCCAGCAGTTACTATGAGAATACTGAAGCTTTCTTT. V is TRBV6-5 and J is TRBJ1-1; D gene unclear. The CDR3 is 13 residues long. The V gene lost 1 base and the J gene lost 5 bases, with 8 bases spanning the gap. Germline V gene lookup returns CDR1 MNHEY and CDR2 SVGAGI.

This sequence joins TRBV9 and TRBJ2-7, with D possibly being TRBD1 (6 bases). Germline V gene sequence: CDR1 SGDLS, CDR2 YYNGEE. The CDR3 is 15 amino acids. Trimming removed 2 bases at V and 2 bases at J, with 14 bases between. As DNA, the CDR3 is TGTGCCAGCAGCGTGAGAGGGGGTCCAACCTACGAGCAGTACTTC. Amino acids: CASSVRGGPTYEQYF.

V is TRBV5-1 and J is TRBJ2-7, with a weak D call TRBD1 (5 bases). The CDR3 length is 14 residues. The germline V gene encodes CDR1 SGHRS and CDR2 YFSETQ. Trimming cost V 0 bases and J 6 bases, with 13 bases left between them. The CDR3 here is CASSLGQTSGEQYF. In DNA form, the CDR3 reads TGCGCCAGCAGCTTGGGACAGACTTCGGGCGAGCAGTACTTC.

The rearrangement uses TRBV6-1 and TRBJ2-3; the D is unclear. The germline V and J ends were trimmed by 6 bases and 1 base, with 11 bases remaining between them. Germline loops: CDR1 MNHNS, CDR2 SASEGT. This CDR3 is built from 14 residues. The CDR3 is CASSPERGTDTQYF. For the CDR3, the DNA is TGTGCCAGCAGCCCCGAAAGAGGCACAGATACGCAGTATTTT.

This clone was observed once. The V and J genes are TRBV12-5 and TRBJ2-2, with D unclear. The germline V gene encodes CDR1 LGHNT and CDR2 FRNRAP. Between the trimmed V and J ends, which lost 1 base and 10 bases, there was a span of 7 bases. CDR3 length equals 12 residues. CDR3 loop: CASGLGGVELFF. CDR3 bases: TGTGCTAGTGGTTTGGGAGGAGTGGAGCTGTTTTTT.

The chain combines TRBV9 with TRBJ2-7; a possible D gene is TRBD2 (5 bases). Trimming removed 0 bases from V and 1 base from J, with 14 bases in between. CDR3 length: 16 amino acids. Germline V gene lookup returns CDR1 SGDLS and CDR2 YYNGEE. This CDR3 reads CASSVDPGTVSYEQYF. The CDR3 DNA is TGTGCCAGCAGCGTAGATCCGGGAACCGTTTCCTACGAGCAGTACTTC. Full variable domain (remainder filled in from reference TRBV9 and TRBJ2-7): DSGVTQTPKHLITATGQRVTLRCSPRSGDLSVYWYQQSLDQGLQFLIQYYNGEERAKGNILERFSAQQFPDLHSELNLSSLELGDSALYFCASSVDPGTVSYEQYFGPGTRLTVT.

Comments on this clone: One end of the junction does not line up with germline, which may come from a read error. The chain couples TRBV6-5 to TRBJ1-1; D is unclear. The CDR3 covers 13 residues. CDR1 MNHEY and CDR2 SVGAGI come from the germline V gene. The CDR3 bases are TGTGCCAGCAATTACGCCCTGAACACTGAAGCTTTCTTT. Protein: CASNYALNTEAFF.

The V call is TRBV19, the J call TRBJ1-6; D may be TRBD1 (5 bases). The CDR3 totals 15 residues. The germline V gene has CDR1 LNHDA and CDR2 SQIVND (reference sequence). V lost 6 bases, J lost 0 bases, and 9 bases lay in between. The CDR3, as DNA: TGTGCCAGTAGGATTCAGGGCTCCTATAATTCACCCCTCCACTTT. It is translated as CASRIQGSYNSPLHF.

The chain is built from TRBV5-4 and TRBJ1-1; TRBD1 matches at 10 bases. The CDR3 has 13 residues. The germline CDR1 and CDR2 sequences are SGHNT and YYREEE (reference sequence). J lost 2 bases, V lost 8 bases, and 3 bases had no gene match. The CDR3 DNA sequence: TGTGCCAGAGACAGGGGGCGAAACACTGAAGCTTTCTTT. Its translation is CARDRGRNTEAFF. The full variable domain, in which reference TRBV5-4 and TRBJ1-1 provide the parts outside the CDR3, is ETGVTQSPTHLIKTRGQQVTLRCSSQSGHNTVSWYQQALGQGPQFIFQYYREEENGRGNFPPRFSGLQFPNYSSELNVNALELDDSALYLCARDRGRNTEAFFGQGTRLTVV.